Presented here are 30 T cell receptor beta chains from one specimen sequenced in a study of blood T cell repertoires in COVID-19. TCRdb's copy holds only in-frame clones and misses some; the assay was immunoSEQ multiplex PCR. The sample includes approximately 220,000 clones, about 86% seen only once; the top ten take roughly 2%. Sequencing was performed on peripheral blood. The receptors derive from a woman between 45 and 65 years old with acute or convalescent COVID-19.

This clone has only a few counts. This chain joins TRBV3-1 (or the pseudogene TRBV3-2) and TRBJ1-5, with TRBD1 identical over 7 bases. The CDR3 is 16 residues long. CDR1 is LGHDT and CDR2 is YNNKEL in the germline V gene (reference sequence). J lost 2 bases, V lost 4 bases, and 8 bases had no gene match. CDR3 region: CASSPGTDPGNQPQHF. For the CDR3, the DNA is TGTGCCAGCAGCCCCGGGACAGACCCTGGCAATCAGCCCCAGCATTTT.

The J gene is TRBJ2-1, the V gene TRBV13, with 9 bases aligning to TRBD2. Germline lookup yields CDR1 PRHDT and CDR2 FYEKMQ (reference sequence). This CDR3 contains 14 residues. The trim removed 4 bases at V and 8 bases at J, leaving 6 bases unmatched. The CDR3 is CASSYSGSNYEQFF. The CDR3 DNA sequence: TGTGCCAGCAGCTATAGCGGGAGTAACTATGAGCAGTTCTTC.

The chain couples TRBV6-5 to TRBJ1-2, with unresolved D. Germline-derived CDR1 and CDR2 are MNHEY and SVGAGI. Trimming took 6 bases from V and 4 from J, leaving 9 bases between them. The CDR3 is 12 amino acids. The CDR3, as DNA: TGTGCCAGCAGCCCCGTATCCTATGGCTACACCTTC. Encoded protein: CASSPVSYGYTF.

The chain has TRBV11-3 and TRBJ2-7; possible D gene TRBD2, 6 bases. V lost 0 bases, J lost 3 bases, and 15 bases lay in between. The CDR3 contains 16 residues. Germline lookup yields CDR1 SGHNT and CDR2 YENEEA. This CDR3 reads CASSLEGTGTHYEQYF. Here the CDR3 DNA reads TGTGCCAGCAGCTTAGAGGGGACTGGAACTCACTACGAGCAGTACTTC.

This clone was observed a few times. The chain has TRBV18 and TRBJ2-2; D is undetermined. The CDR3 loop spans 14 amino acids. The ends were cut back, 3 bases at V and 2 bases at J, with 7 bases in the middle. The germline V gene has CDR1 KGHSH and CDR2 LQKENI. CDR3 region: CASSPRSNTGELFF. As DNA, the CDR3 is TGTGCCAGCTCACCCAGATCTAACACCGGGGAGCTGTTTTTT.

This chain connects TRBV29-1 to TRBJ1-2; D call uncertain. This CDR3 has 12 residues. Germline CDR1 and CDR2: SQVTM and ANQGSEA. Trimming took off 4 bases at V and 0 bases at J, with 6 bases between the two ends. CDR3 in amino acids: CSVASANYGYTF. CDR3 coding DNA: TGCAGCGTTGCATCGGCTAACTATGGCTACACCTTC.

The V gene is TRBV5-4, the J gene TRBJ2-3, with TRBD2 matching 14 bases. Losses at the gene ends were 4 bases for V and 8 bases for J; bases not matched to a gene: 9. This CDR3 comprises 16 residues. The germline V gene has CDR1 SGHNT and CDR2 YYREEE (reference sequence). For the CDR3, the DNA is TGTGCCAGCAGCCCTTCCGGGACTAGCGGGAGTTTTACGCAGTATTTT. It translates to CASSPSGTSGSFTQYF.

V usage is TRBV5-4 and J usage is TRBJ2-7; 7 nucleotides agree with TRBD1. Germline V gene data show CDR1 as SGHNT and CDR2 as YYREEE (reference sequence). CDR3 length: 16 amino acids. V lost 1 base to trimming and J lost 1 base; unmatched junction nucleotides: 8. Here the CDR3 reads CASSLKPQGVSYEQYF. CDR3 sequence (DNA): TGTGCCAGCAGCTTGAAGCCCCAGGGGGTATCCTACGAGCAGTACTTC. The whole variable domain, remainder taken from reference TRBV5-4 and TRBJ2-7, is ETGVTQSPTHLIKTRGQQVTLRCSSQSGHNTVSWYQQALGQGPQFIFQYYREEENGRGNFPPRFSGLQFPNYSSELNVNALELDDSALYLCASSLKPQGVSYEQYFGPGTRLTVT.

The chain's CDR3 is CASRLGQEGVYEQYF. Here the CDR3 DNA reads TGCGCCAGCAGACTCGGACAGGAGGGGGTCTACGAGCAGTACTTC. The rearrangement links TRBV5-1 to TRBJ2-7; maybe TRBD1 (7 bases). CDR3 size: 15 residues. Per germline, CDR1 SGHRS and CDR2 YFSETQ. V was pared by 5 bases and J by 3 bases, with 18 bases between.

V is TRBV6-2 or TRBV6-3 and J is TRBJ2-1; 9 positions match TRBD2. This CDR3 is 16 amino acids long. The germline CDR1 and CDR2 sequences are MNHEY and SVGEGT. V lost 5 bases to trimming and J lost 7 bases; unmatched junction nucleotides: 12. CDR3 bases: TGTGCCAGCAGTAACTTAGCGGCGGGAGGGGTTAATGAGCAGTTCTTC. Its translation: CASSNLAAGGVNEQFF.

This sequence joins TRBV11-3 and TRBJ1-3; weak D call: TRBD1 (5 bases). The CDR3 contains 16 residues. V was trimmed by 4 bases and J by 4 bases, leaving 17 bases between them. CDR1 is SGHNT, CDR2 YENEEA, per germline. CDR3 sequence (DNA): TGTGCCAGCAGCTCAGAATTTATCAGGGAAGGAAACACCATATATTTT. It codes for CASSSEFIREGNTIYF.

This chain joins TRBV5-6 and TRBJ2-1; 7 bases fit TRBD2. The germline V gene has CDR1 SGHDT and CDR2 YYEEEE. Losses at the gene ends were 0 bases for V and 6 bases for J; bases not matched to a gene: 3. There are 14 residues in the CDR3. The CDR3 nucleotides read TGTGCCAGCAGCTTGGGACTAGCTATCAATGAGCAGTTCTTC. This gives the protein CASSLGLAINEQFF.

The CDR3 DNA reads as TGTGCCAGCAGCCTAACTCGGACAGGGGGCTCCGGGGAGCTGTTTTTT. It specifies CASSLTRTGGSGELFF. The V gene is TRBV3-1 (or the pseudogene TRBV3-2), the J gene TRBJ2-2; 11 positions match TRBD1. CDR1 and CDR2 from the germline V gene are LGHDT and YNNKEL (reference sequence). This CDR3 has 16 residues. The V gene end was trimmed by 4 bases and the J gene end by 6 bases; junction bases not matched to a gene: 7.

The CDR3 DNA follows: TGTGCCAGTTCCCCCGAGGGATCCTATAATTCACCCCTCCACTTT. Translated: CASSPEGSYNSPLHF. The chain carries TRBV19 and TRBJ1-6; D is undetermined. CDR3 length: 15 residues. Germline V gene lookup returns CDR1 LNHDA and CDR2 SQIVND (reference sequence). Trimming left V 8 bases short and J 1 base short, with 12 bases between.

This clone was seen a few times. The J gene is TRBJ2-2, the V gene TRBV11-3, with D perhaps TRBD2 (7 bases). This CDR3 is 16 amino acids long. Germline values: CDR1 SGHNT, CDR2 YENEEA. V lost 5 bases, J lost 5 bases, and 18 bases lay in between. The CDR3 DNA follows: TGTGCCAGCAGCCCTGGGGGGGCGACGAGGACCGGGGAGCTGTTTTTT. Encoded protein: CASSPGGATRTGELFF.

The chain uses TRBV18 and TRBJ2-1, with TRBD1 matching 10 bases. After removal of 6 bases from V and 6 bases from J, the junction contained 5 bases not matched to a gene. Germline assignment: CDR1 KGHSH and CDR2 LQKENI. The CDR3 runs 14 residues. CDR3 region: CASSGTGVGNEQFF. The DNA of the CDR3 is TGTGCCAGCTCCGGGACAGGGGTGGGCAATGAGCAGTTCTTC.

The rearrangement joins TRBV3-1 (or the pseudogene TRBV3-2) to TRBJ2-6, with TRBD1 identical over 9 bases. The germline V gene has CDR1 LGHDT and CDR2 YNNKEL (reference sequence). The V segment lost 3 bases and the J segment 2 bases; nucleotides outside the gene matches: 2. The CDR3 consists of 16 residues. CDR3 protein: CASSQGTGTGANVLTF. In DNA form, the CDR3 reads TGTGCCAGCAGCCAGGGGACAGGGACTGGGGCCAACGTCCTGACTTTC.

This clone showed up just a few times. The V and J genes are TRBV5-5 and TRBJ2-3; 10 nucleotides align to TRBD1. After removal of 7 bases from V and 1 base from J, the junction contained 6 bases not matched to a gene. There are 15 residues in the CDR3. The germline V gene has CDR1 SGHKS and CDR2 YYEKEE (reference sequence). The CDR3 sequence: CASRQGARGTDTQYF. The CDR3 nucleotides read TGTGCCAGCCGACAGGGGGCGAGGGGCACAGATACGCAGTATTTT. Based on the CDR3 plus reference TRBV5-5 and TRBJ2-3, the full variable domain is DAGVTQSPTHLIKTRGQQVTLRCSPISGHKSVSWYQQVLGQGPQFIFQYYEKEERGRGNFPDRFSARQFPNYSSELNVNALLLGDSALYLCASRQGARGTDTQYFGPGTRLTVL.

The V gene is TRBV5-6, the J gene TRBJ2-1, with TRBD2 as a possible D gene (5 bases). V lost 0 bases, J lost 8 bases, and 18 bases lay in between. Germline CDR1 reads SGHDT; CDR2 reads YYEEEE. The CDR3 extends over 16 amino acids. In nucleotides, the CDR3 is TGTGCCAGCAGCTTGGAAGGGCGGGCCCTCCCCCATGAGCAGTTCTTC. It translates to CASSLEGRALPHEQFF.

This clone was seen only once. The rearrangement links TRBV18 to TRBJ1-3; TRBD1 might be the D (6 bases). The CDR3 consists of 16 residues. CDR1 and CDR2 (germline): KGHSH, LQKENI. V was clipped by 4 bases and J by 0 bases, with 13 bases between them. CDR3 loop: CASSQRQESSGNTIYF. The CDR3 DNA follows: TGTGCCAGCTCACAGAGACAGGAAAGCTCTGGAAACACCATATATTTT.

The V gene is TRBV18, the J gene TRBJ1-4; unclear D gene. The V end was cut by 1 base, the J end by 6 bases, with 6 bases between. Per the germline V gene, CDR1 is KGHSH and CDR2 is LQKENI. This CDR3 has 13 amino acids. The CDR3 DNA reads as TGTGCCAGCTCACCACAGAGGGATGAAAAACTGTTTTTT. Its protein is CASSPQRDEKLFF.

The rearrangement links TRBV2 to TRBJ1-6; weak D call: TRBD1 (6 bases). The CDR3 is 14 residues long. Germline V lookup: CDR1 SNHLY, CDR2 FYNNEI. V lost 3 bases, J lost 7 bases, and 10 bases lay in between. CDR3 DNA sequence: TGTGCCAGCAGTGAGGGAACAGGGAATTCACCCCTCCACTTT. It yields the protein CASSEGTGNSPLHF.

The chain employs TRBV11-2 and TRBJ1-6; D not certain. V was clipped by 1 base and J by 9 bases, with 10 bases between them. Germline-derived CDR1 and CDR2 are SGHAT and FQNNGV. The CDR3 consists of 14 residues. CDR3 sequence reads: CASSLVGVGSPLHF. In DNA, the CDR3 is TGTGCCAGCAGCTTAGTCGGGGTCGGTTCACCCCTCCACTTT.

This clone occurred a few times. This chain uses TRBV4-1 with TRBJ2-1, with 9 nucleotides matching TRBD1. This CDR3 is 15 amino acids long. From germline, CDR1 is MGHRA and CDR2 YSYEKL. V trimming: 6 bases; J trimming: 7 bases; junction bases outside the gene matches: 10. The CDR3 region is CASSYPGQGFNEQFF. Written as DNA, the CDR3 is TGCGCCAGCAGTTACCCGGGACAGGGATTTAATGAGCAGTTCTTC.

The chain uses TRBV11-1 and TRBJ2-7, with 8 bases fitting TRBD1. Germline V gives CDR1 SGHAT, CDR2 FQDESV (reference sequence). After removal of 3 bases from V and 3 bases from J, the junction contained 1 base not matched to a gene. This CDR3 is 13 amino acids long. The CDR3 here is CASSLDRDYEQYF. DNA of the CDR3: TGTGCCAGCAGCTTGGACAGGGACTACGAGCAGTACTTC.

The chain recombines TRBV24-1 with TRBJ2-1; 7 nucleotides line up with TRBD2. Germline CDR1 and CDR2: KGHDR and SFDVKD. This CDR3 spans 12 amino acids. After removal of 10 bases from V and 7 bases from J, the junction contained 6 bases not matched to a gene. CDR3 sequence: CATGDYRNEQFF. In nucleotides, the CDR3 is TGTGCCACTGGGGACTATAGGAATGAGCAGTTCTTC.

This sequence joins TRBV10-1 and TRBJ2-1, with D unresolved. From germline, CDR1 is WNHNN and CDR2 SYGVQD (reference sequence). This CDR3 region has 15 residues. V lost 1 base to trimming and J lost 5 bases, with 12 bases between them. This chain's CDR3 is CASSEWSELNNEQFF. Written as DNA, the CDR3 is TGCGCCAGCAGTGAGTGGTCAGAACTAAACAATGAGCAGTTCTTC.

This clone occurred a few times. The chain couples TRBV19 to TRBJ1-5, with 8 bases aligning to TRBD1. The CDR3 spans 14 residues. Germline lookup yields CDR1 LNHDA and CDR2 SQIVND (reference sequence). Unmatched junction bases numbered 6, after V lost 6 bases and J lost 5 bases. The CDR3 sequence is CASSTDRAHQPQHF. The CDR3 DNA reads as TGTGCCAGTAGCACGGACAGGGCCCATCAGCCCCAGCATTTT.

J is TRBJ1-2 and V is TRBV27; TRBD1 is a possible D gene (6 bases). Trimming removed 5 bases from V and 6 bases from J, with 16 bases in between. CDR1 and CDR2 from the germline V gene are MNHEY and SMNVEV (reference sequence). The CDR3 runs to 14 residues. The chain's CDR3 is CASSPRGSLDGYTF. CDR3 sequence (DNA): TGTGCCAGCAGTCCAAGGGGGAGCCTGGATGGCTACACCTTC.

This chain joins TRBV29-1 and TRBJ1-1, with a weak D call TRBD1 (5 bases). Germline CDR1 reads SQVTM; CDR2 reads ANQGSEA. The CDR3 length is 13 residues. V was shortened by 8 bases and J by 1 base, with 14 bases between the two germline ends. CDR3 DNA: TGCAGCACCTACAGGTGGGGGAACACTGAAGCTTTCTTT. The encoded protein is CSTYRWGNTEAFF. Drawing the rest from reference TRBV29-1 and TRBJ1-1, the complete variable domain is SAVISQKPSRDICQRGTSLTIQCQVDSQVTMMFWYRQQPGQSLTLIATANQGSEATYESGFVIDKFPISRPNLTFSTLTVSNMSPEDSSIYLCSTYRWGNTEAFFGQGTRLTVV.